The following is a T cell receptor beta chain sequence with its context. Its specific antigen is unknown. No qualities accompany the bases; no much larger clone lies one base away. Here V drops 8 bases and J drops 5 bases, and the junction holds 6 bases not matched to any gene. For CDR1 and CDR2, the germline V gene lists SNHLY and FYNNEI. Measured from the cysteine to the phenylalanine, the CDR3 is 13 residues long. The sequence is cut down to CDR3 DNA, 39 bases in frame from base 1. The data stem from a study of long-term antiretroviral therapy in people with HIV (dated by TCRdb to between 2020 and 2023). Regarding the complete study: The earliest samples were collected approximately a decade before the 2015 WHO recommendation for immediate ART, a period when ART was typically delayed until CD4 counts fell. A retrospective serial study tested whether ART initiation and durable HIV suppression were associated with changes in peripheral blood TRB repertoire composition and diversity. A total of 192 cryopreserved PBMC samples were contributed to the cohort by 30 adults with confirmed HIV infection, with samples collected serially over a mean of roughly six years (range 1-12). Of the roughly 30 participants with HIV, some 12 were female. No cross-contamination during QIAcube processing turned up in test extractions that ran a monoclonal T-cell line alongside 25 to 35 polyclonal samples.

Sequencing of the TRB variable region was done with the immunoSEQ hsTCRB v3.0 assay at survey level resolution. The targeted TRB sequencing depth was roughly 40,000-55,000 T-cell genomes per sample. An Illumina MiSeq with a v3 150-cycle kit was used to sequence the pooled TRB libraries. For the original study's pipeline: Repertoire analysis was run in R within a reproducible Nextflow workflow that covered QC, data transformation and analysis. LymphoSeq2, an R package for exploring AIRR-Seq data, was used to implement the custom analyses. After excluding a few samples that yielded fewer than 5000 total TRB sequences, 150 to 200 HIV repertoires remained for analysis. Among the approximately 190 retained HIV repertoires, 55 to 65 were collected before ART initiation and around 130 after ART initiation. Repertoires were downsampled to 5000 TRB nucleotide sequences, and summary statistics were averaged over 100 downsampling iterations. Only TRB sequences with CDR3 regions of at least seven amino acids were retained for analysis. Diversity was measured with a Shannon entropy-derived clonality score and the Gini coefficient. In the repertoire networks, any two of the top 5000 CDR3 amino acid sequences were linked whenever the two sequences differed by an edit distance of one. For TRB CDR3 amino acid sequences, GLIPH2 was used to predict antigen specificity groups and MHC restriction. Known CMV, EBV, HIV or tissue antigen associations were flagged by matching CDR3 amino acid sequences against VDJdb and McPAS-TCR. Pre-ART, post-ART and control groups were compared with Wilcoxon signed-rank tests and Holm-Bonferroni correction. TCRdb mirrors the immuneACCESS table, restricted to in-frame sequences. Some clones are absent from its copies; in checked studies, under half trace to an unresolved V gene, and the reason for the others is unknown. That table gives V, J and clone size, and the DNA gave D and trimming. The sample table records about 22,000 clones; roughly 84% of these occur just once. The ten most abundant clones make up 4% to 5% of the sample.

To be included, a participant needed at least one PBMC sample from before ART initiation plus at least two post-ART samples. All participants with HIV were treated in the United States of America. Before DNA extraction, cryopreserved samples of roughly 0.9-11 million PBMC were thawed and washed. At the time of the earliest PBMC sample, participants with HIV were aged between about 23 and 54 years. Each participant contributed PBMC samples from 1-4 timepoints before ART initiation and 2-8 timepoints after ART initiation, with a median of 7 samples. For every participant, serial HIV viral load, CD4+ T-cell count, ART history and demographic data were obtained. Genomic DNA was extracted from unsorted PBMC with a Qiagen kit on a QIAcube, with processing performed in batches of 12 samples. Study-level results and caveats: Because pre-ART samples had limited cell numbers, unsorted PBMC were profiled rather than sorted CD4+ and CD8+ T cells. Narrower CDR3 length ranges were observed in HIV repertoires than in controls, and an antigen-experienced repertoire with only a slight naive shift after ART was suggested by the network structure. Starting ART was linked to a significant rise in TRB diversity, yet even with long-term ART the diversity remained significantly lower than in transplant donor controls. Owing to limited PBMC availability, only the TCR beta chain was sequenced, without alpha chain pairing. Samples dated from about 2004 to 2018, and the ART regimens used may be less effective than current ones. At every time point, the repertoire was dominated by expanded TRB clones first identified before ART initiation, although this dominance fluctuated and, in many PLHIV, declined after ART. No data were available on ART adherence, viral resistance or therapy changes, limiting inferences about post-ART repertoire changes.

This receptor chain uses TRBV2 and TRBJ1-1; 9 middle bases align to TRBD1. Specimen: unsorted PBMCs, collected 1.3 years after starting antiretroviral therapy. This receptor was taken from a man aged 60 to 69 with HIV. CDR3 loop: CASLTGGWTEAFF. The DNA reads TGTGCCAGCTTGACAGGGGGTTGGACTGAAGCTTTCTTT.